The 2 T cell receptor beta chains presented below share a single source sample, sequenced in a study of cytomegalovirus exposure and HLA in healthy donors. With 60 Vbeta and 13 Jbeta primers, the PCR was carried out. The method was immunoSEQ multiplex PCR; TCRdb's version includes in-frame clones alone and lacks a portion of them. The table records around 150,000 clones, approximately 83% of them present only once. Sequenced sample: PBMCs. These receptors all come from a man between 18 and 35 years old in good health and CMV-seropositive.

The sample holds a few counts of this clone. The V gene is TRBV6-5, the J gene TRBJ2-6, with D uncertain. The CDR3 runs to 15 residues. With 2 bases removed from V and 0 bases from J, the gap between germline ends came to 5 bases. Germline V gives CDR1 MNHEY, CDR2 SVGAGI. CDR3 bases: TGTGCCAGCAGTTACGAGGCCTCTGGGGCCAACGTCCTGACTTTC. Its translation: CASSYEASGANVLTF.

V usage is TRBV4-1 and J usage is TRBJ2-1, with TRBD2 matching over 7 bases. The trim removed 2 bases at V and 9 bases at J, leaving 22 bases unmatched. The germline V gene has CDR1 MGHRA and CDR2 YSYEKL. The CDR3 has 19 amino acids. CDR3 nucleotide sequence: TGCGCCAGCAGCCAAAACCCCCTAACTAGCGAGTCTAATTCGGGTGAGCAGTTCTTC. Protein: CASSQNPLTSESNSGEQFF.